Only a few counts were recorded for the clone carrying this T cell receptor beta chain. These data come from a study of blood T cell repertoires in COVID-19. Study background: Sites in the United States, Italy and Spain provided acute and convalescent COVID-19 samples. Sample material is recorded as cDNA or gDNA derived from T cells, B-cell-depleted T cells, or PBMCs.

The V and J ends lost 5 bases and 0 bases respectively, with 16 bases between them. Germline-derived CDR1 and CDR2 are MDHEN and SYDVKM. The CDR3 length is 16 residues. In the source study's methods: Amplification with reference gene primers provided the estimates of nucleated cell counts. Here immunoSEQ multiplex PCR was the method, and the copy in TCRdb shows in-frame clones only, minus some. The V and J calls and the clone size are those of that table, but D and trimming were determined from the DNA. The sample includes under 200,000 clones, 85% seen only once; the top ten take roughly 8.1%. Seattle participants joined during active infection and were tracked over time.

This sequence originates from a woman of 80 years or more with COVID-19, enrolled during active disease. The sample consisted of peripheral blood. The chain has TRBV28 and TRBJ1-1; weak D call: TRBD1 (6 bases). The CDR3 reads CASSNLGGTMNTEAFF. CDR3 coding DNA: TGTGCCAGCAGTAACTTAGGGGGAACCATGAACACTGAAGCTTTCTTT.